These 30 T cell receptor beta chains share one sample of origin, sequenced in a study of blood T cell repertoires in COVID-19. Here immunoSEQ multiplex PCR was the method, and the copy in TCRdb shows in-frame clones only, minus some. The sample comprises some 220,000 clones, around 83% of which are singletons, and about 9% rests with the top ten. Sequenced: peripheral blood. The receptors were sampled from a man aged 50-59 years with active or convalescent COVID-19.

The V gene is TRBV6-2 or TRBV6-3, the J gene TRBJ2-7; 9 bases agree with TRBD2. V trimming: 5 bases; J trimming: 2 bases; junction bases outside the gene matches: 1. This CDR3 comprises 13 residues. CDR1 is MNHEY and CDR2 is SVGEGT in the germline V gene. The CDR3 is CASSLAGTYEQYF. DNA for the CDR3: TGTGCCAGCAGTCTAGCGGGAACCTACGAGCAGTACTTC.

The CDR3 here is CASSATGEVEQYV. The CDR3, as DNA: TGTGCCAGCAGCGCGACAGGGGAGGTCGAGCAGTACGTC. The chain combines TRBV7-2 with TRBJ2-7; TRBD1 matches 8 bases. The CDR3 runs 13 residues. V shed 5 bases, J shed 6 bases, and the junction held 6 bases outside the gene matches. Germline V gene sequence: CDR1 SGHTA, CDR2 FQGNSA.

This clone occurred a few times. The V gene is TRBV7-9, the J gene TRBJ2-5; 10 nucleotides agree with TRBD1. The junction had 5 bases not matched to a gene; V was cut back by 5 bases and J by 2 bases. The CDR3 has 15 amino acids. The germline V gene encodes CDR1 SEHNR and CDR2 FQNEAQ (reference sequence). CDR3: CASSIGQGDQETQYF. The DNA of the CDR3 is TGTGCCAGCAGCATAGGACAGGGGGATCAAGAGACCCAGTACTTC.

The rearrangement uses TRBV7-2 and TRBJ2-2; the D gene is possibly TRBD1 (5 bases). V lost 2 bases and J lost 2, with 9 bases in between. This CDR3 region has 15 residues. The V gene's germline CDR1 is SGHTA and CDR2 FQGNSA. The DNA of the CDR3 is TGTGCCAGCAGCTTACAGGGTTTTAACACCGGGGAGCTGTTTTTT. This encodes CASSLQGFNTGELFF.

V usage is TRBV27 and J usage is TRBJ2-3; perhaps TRBD2 as D (6 bases). Germline CDR1 and CDR2: MNHEY and SMNVEV (reference sequence). This CDR3 contains 14 residues. V was clipped by 6 bases and J by 1 base, with 11 bases between them. The DNA of the CDR3 is TGTGCCAGCAGCTTTGCGGGGCGCACAGATACGCAGTATTTT. The encoded protein is CASSFAGRTDTQYF.

This rearrangement joins TRBV27 to TRBJ2-1, with a tentative D call TRBD2 (6 bases). V lost 3 bases, J lost 6 bases, and 18 bases lay in between. This CDR3 contains 16 residues. Germline V lookup: CDR1 MNHEY, CDR2 SMNVEV (reference sequence). CDR3 in amino acids: CASSFAGSGVGNEQFF. CDR3 nucleotides: TGTGCCAGCAGTTTTGCGGGGTCGGGGGTGGGCAATGAGCAGTTCTTC.

This clone was observed once. Other DNA sequences in the sample encode the same CDR3. The rearrangement uses TRBV24-1 and TRBJ1-4; weak D call: TRBD1 (5 bases). Looked up from germline, CDR1 is KGHDR and CDR2 is SFDVKD. V was clipped by 4 bases and J by 8 bases, with 16 bases between them. CDR3 length: 15 residues. CDR3 DNA sequence: TGTGCCACCAGTGACCCCGGGACTGGTGGAGAAAAACTGTTTTTT. Translation gives CATSDPGTGGEKLFF.

The chain is built from TRBV2 and TRBJ1-2; D is unresolved. Trimming stripped 3 bases from V and 2 bases from J, with 7 bases between. Germline V gene lookup returns CDR1 SNHLY and CDR2 FYNNEI. The CDR3 is 13 amino acids. The CDR3 loop reads CASSDRENYGYTF. The CDR3 nucleotides are TGTGCCAGCAGTGATAGAGAGAACTATGGCTACACCTTC.

This clone was observed a single time. The V gene is TRBV5-1, the J gene TRBJ2-3; D is perhaps TRBD2 (7 bases). The V gene's germline CDR1 is SGHRS and CDR2 YFSETQ. This CDR3 spans 15 amino acids. V lost 0 bases, J lost 5 bases, and 13 bases lay in between. The CDR3 spells CASSLEWGGQDTQYF. The CDR3 region has the DNA TGCGCCAGCAGCTTGGAGTGGGGGGGCCAAGATACGCAGTATTTT.

The chain combines TRBV24-1 with TRBJ1-1, with D perhaps matching TRBD1 (6 bases). Germline V CDR1 and CDR2: KGHDR, SFDVKD. The CDR3 has 16 amino acids. The V end lost 11 bases, the J end lost 2 bases, and 23 bases lay between the germline ends. The CDR3 sequence: CARTLSQGKGNTEAFF. CDR3 coding DNA: TGTGCCAGGACCCTCTCACAGGGAAAGGGTAACACTGAAGCTTTCTTT.

This chain joins TRBV2 and TRBJ2-5; 9 bases are shared with TRBD2. Germline V gene lookup returns CDR1 SNHLY and CDR2 FYNNEI. The CDR3 is 14 residues long. V shed 9 bases, J shed 5 bases, and the junction held 10 bases outside the gene matches. The CDR3 DNA sequence: TGTGCCAGTGGCCGTGCGGGAGGGGGGGAGACCCAGTACTTC. It encodes CASGRAGGGETQYF.

The chain uses TRBV7-2 and TRBJ2-3, with TRBD2 matching over 7 bases. The trim removed 0 bases at V and 5 bases at J, leaving 14 bases unmatched. The germline V gene encodes CDR1 SGHTA and CDR2 FQGNSA. The length of the CDR3 is 18 residues. CDR3 loop: CASSLAWGEGYPGDTQYF. DNA for the CDR3: TGTGCCAGCAGCTTAGCCTGGGGGGAGGGCTACCCCGGAGATACGCAGTATTTT.

This chain uses TRBV7-9 with TRBJ2-5; weak D call: TRBD1 (7 bases). The CDR3 totals 15 residues. Looked up from germline, CDR1 is SEHNR and CDR2 is FQNEAQ (reference sequence). V gave up 5 bases and J gave up 1 base, with 14 bases separating them. The CDR3 sequence is CASSGGTVVQETQYF. The CDR3 DNA follows: TGTGCCAGCAGCGGCGGGACAGTGGTCCAAGAGACCCAGTACTTC. The full variable domain, in which reference TRBV7-9 and TRBJ2-5 provide the parts outside the CDR3, is DTGVSQNPRHKITKRGQNVTFRCDPISEHNRLYWYRQTLGQGPEFLTYFQNEAQLEKSRLLSDRFSAERPKGSFSTLEIQRTEQGDSAMYLCASSGGTVVQETQYFGPGTRLLVL.

The chain recombines TRBV18 with TRBJ2-1, with TRBD1 matching 7 bases. The V and J ends lost 2 bases and 7 bases, in that order; junction bases with no gene match: 2. CDR1 is KGHSH and CDR2 is LQKENI in the germline V gene. CDR3 length equals 13 residues. Written as DNA, the CDR3 is TGTGCCAGCTCACCAGACAGGGTGAATGAGCAGTTCTTC. Translating gives CASSPDRVNEQFF.

The V and J genes are TRBV7-2 and TRBJ2-3; 9 bases map to TRBD2. The CDR3 spans 17 residues. Losses at the gene ends were 2 bases for V and 3 bases for J; bases not matched to a gene: 9. Germline-derived CDR1 and CDR2 are SGHTA and FQGNSA. DNA of the CDR3: TGTGCCAGCAGCTTACCTAGCGGGGTAGTCTCGACAGATACGCAGTATTTT. Translating gives CASSLPSGVVSTDTQYF.

The rearrangement links TRBV19 to TRBJ2-4, with D perhaps matching TRBD1 (6 bases). Trimming left V 1 base short and J 9 bases short, with 16 bases between. This CDR3 is built from 15 residues. CDR1 is LNHDA and CDR2 is SQIVND in the germline V gene (reference sequence). The CDR3 region is CASSIALQGWVIQYF. CDR3 sequence (DNA): TGTGCCAGTAGTATAGCCCTGCAGGGGTGGGTCATTCAGTACTTC. The full variable domain, completed using reference TRBV19 and TRBJ2-4, is DGGITQSPKYLFRKEGQNVTLSCEQNLNHDAMYWYRQDPGQGLRLIYYSQIVNDFQKGDIAEGYSVSREKKESFPLTVTSAQKNPTAFYLCASSIALQGWVIQYFGAGTRLSVL.

This CDR3 is CASSVGSGQGGADTQYF. DNA for the CDR3: TGTGCCAGCAGCGTAGGTTCGGGACAGGGTGGTGCAGATACGCAGTATTTT. The chain combines TRBV9 with TRBJ2-3; TRBD1 aligns across 9 bases. The junction had 9 bases not matched to a gene; V was cut back by 0 bases and J by 4 bases. The CDR3 sequence is 17 residues long. CDR1 is SGDLS, CDR2 YYNGEE, per germline. Using reference TRBV9 and TRBJ2-3 for the parts outside the CDR3, the full variable domain is DSGVTQTPKHLITATGQRVTLRCSPRSGDLSVYWYQQSLDQGLQFLIQYYNGEERAKGNILERFSAQQFPDLHSELNLSSLELGDSALYFCASSVGSGQGGADTQYFGPGTRLTVL.

V and J are TRBV27 and TRBJ1-3; a weak D match, TRBD1 (5 bases). This CDR3 is 15 amino acids long. With 2 bases removed from V and 4 bases from J, the gap between germline ends came to 12 bases. Germline V lookup: CDR1 MNHEY, CDR2 SMNVEV (reference sequence). The CDR3 is CASSLHGGSGNTIYF. The CDR3 nucleotides read TGTGCCAGCAGTTTACACGGGGGTTCCGGAAACACCATATATTTT.

V usage is TRBV9 and J usage is TRBJ2-3, with 16 bases that match TRBD2. CDR3 length equals 16 residues. The trim removed 3 bases at V and 5 bases at J, leaving 3 bases unmatched. CDR1 is SGDLS, CDR2 YYNGEE, per germline. The CDR3 DNA is TGTGCCAGCAGCGCCGGGACTAGCGGGAGGGAAGATACGCAGTATTTT. It codes for CASSAGTSGREDTQYF.

This clone was observed a few times. The chain links TRBV2 to TRBJ2-1; TRBD2 might be the D (6 bases). With 3 bases removed from V and 9 bases from J, the gap between germline ends came to 12 bases. The CDR3 covers 13 residues. Germline CDR1 and CDR2: SNHLY and FYNNEI. DNA of the CDR3: TGTGCCAGCAGTGAGGTAGCGGAGGGTGAGCAGTTCTTC. It encodes CASSEVAEGEQFF.

This chain connects TRBV5-4 to TRBJ2-5; 9 nucleotides align to TRBD2. Germline loops: CDR1 SGHNT, CDR2 YYREEE (reference sequence). The V and J ends lost 2 bases and 5 bases, in that order; junction bases with no gene match: 10. This CDR3 is 16 amino acids long. This chain's CDR3 is CASSFPLISGGETQYF. The CDR3 DNA is TGTGCCAGCAGCTTCCCTCTTATTAGCGGGGGCGAGACCCAGTACTTC.

The rearrangement links TRBV20-1 to TRBJ1-6; D call uncertain. The CDR3 spans 15 residues. Germline V gene data show CDR1 as DFQATT and CDR2 as SNEGSKA (reference sequence). Trimming stripped 3 bases from V and 6 bases from J, with 15 bases between. The CDR3 sequence is CSASDGGRGNSPLHF. The CDR3 nucleotides read TGCAGTGCTAGTGATGGAGGGCGGGGTAATTCACCCCTCCACTTT.

The rearrangement uses TRBV6-1 and TRBJ1-6; 7 nucleotides line up with TRBD1. Trimming cost V 0 bases and J 9 bases; bases outside gene matches: 5. The CDR3 consists of 15 residues. CDR1 MNHNS and CDR2 SASEGT come from the germline V gene. The CDR3 loop is CASSEAGTDISPLHF. The CDR3 DNA sequence: TGTGCCAGCAGTGAAGCCGGGACAGACATTTCACCCCTCCACTTT.

The chain joins TRBV6-6 to TRBJ1-4; a possible D gene is TRBD1 (6 bases). Trimming shortened V by 5 bases and J by 5 bases, and 15 bases separated the two germline ends. Looked up from germline, CDR1 is MNHNY and CDR2 is SVGAGI (reference sequence). There are 15 residues in the CDR3. This chain's CDR3 is CASSPRQARNEKLFF. In DNA form, the CDR3 reads TGTGCCAGCAGTCCAAGACAGGCTCGCAATGAAAAACTGTTTTTT.

J is TRBJ1-4 and V is TRBV6-5; unclear D gene. This CDR3 is built from 13 residues. Germline V CDR1 and CDR2: MNHEY, SVGAGI. V was cut by 6 bases and J by 7 bases, with 12 bases left in between. The CDR3 protein is CASSLTFGEKLFF. For the CDR3, the DNA is TGTGCCAGCAGCCTAACGTTCGGTGAAAAACTGTTTTTT.

The chain carries TRBV11-2 and TRBJ1-2; TRBD1 matches at 10 bases. There are 16 residues in the CDR3. Trimming removed 5 bases from V and 4 bases from J; junction bases left unmatched: 10. Germline V lookup: CDR1 SGHAT, CDR2 FQNNGV. For the CDR3, the DNA is TGTGCCAGCAGCCAGGGACAGGGGCCTCTGGCCTATGGCTACACCTTC. It yields the protein CASSQGQGPLAYGYTF.

This clone showed up just once. The chain links TRBV5-4 to TRBJ1-6, with a possible D match to TRBD1 (6 bases). This CDR3 comprises 16 residues. The V end was cut by 2 bases, the J end by 0 bases, with 9 bases between. The germline gives CDR1 SGHNT, CDR2 YYREEE (reference sequence). CDR3 coding DNA: TGTGCCAGCAGCTTTCTAGGGGGCTCCTATAATTCACCCCTCCACTTT. Its translation: CASSFLGGSYNSPLHF.

The chain carries TRBV9 and TRBJ2-3; TRBD2 matches 14 bases. From germline, CDR1 is SGDLS and CDR2 YYNGEE. This CDR3 is 16 amino acids long. J gave up 3 bases and V 0 bases, and 0 bases lay outside the gene matches. DNA of the CDR3: TGTGCCAGCAGCGTAGGGACTAGCGGGAGGACAGATACGCAGTATTTT. It translates to CASSVGTSGRTDTQYF.

This chain uses TRBV5-1 with TRBJ2-1; D ambiguous. With 2 bases removed from V and 8 bases from J, the gap between germline ends came to 11 bases. The CDR3 extends over 13 amino acids. Germline V gene lookup returns CDR1 SGHRS and CDR2 YFSETQ. The CDR3 spells CASSFTIFDEQFF. In nucleotides, the CDR3 is TGCGCCAGCAGCTTCACAATCTTCGATGAGCAGTTCTTC.

V is TRBV2 and J is TRBJ1-3; a possible D gene is TRBD1 (5 bases). The CDR3 runs to 14 residues. V dropped 7 bases and J dropped 2 bases, with 12 bases sitting between them. The V gene's germline CDR1 is SNHLY and CDR2 FYNNEI. In nucleotides, the CDR3 is TGTGCCAGCACCCGGGAGGGGACTGGAAACACCATATATTTT. Its translation: CASTREGTGNTIYF. Variable domain in full (rest from reference TRBV2 and TRBJ1-3): EPEVTQTPSHQVTQMGQEVILRCVPISNHLYFYWYRQILGQKVEFLVSFYNNEISEKSEIFDDQFSVERPDGSNFTLKIRSTKLEDSAMYFCASTREGTGNTIYFGEGSWLTVV.